The 14 T cell receptor beta chains below were found in one sample sequenced in a study of response to subunit inactivated influenza vaccine. TCRdb independently ran MiXCR on the RT-PCR reads; one entry per CDR3 protein. The sample lists 800,000 or so distinct CDR3 sequences, 21% occurring once. The sequencing used PBMCs from blood, collected approximately 5 days after vaccination. These receptors all come from a man aged 45-65 years who received an inactivated influenza vaccine.

V is TRBV5-1 and J is TRBJ2-5; D may correspond to TRBD1 or TRBD2 (5 bases each). The germline gives CDR1 SGHRS, CDR2 YFSETQ. The germline V and J ends were trimmed by 0 bases and 5 bases, with 11 bases remaining between them. CDR3 length: 14 residues. DNA for the CDR3: TGCGCCAGCAGCTTGGCCGGGGCGTGGGAGACCCAGTACTTC. Its protein is CASSLAGAWETQYF.

The sample holds a few counts of this clonotype. The V gene is TRBV7-2, the J gene TRBJ2-2; D not resolved. CDR1 and CDR2 (germline): SGHTA, FQGNSA. CDR3 size: 15 residues. Trimming cost V 1 base and J 2 bases, with 8 bases left between them. Written as DNA, the CDR3 is TGTGCCAGCAGCTTAGGACGGATAAACACCGGGGAGCTGTTTTTT. Residues: CASSLGRINTGELFF.

This chain uses TRBV4-2 with TRBJ1-2; no firm D call. The ends were cut back, 0 bases at V and 4 bases at J, with 12 bases in the middle. CDR3 length: 15 amino acids. Germline CDR1 and CDR2: LGHNA and YNFKEQ. The DNA of the CDR3 is TGTGCCAGCAGCCAAGATCTCTGGGTCCCCTATGGCTACACCTTC. It codes for CASSQDLWVPYGYTF.

This chain uses TRBV12-3 or TRBV12-4 with TRBJ2-1, with 8 bases identical to TRBD1. The V gene end was trimmed by 8 bases and the J gene end by 7 bases; junction bases not matched to a gene: 4. The CDR3 totals 12 residues. CDR3 sequence (DNA): TGTGCCAGCGGGGACAGGATTAATGAGCAGTTCTTC. It translates to CASGDRINEQFF.

This clonotype came up a few times. The gene calls are TRBV6-6 and TRBJ2-3; no reliable D call. Germline CDR1 and CDR2: MNHNY and SVGAGI (reference sequence). The germline V and J ends were trimmed by 2 bases and 2 bases, with 5 bases remaining between them. The CDR3 consists of 13 residues. For the CDR3, the DNA is TGTGCCAGCAGTTACCTTTTCACAGATACGCAGTATTTT. The encoded protein is CASSYLFTDTQYF.

This clonotype was counted between two and nine times. The V gene is TRBV29-1, the J gene TRBJ1-2; no definite D call. The germline gives CDR1 SQVTM, CDR2 ANQGSEA. V dropped 6 bases and J dropped 5 bases, with 19 bases sitting between them. This CDR3 is built from 14 residues. The CDR3 loop reads CSVRAETIGYGYTF. In DNA form, the CDR3 reads TGCAGCGTGAGAGCGGAAACAATAGGGTATGGCTACACCTTC.

As to this clonotype: A much more abundant neighbour one base away suggests this may be a read error. The chain combines TRBV12-3 or TRBV12-4 with TRBJ2-7; 8 nucleotides match TRBD1. The CDR3 is made up of 15 amino acids. The chain's CDR3 is CASSLDGTGMVERYF. The CDR3 DNA follows: TGTGCCAGCAGTTTAGACGGGACAGGTATGGTCGAGCGGTACTTC.

CDR3 residues: CASSSPAGPAYNEQFF. The DNA of the CDR3 is TGTGCCAGCAGTTCTCCGGCGGGACCTGCCTACAATGAGCAGTTCTTC. The chain combines TRBV12-3 or TRBV12-4 with TRBJ2-1; maybe TRBD2 (6 bases). The CDR3 sequence is 16 residues long. V was cut by 4 bases and J by 2 bases, with 15 bases left in between.

This clonotype was detected ten times or more. The CDR3 nucleotides are TGCAGCGGCCTGACAGGGACGAACACTGAAGCTTTCTTT. Amino acid sequence: CSGLTGTNTEAFF. This chain joins TRBV29-1 and TRBJ1-1; 7 nucleotides align to TRBD1. Trimming at V came to 7 bases and at J to 1 base, leaving 6 bases not matched to a gene. The V gene's germline CDR1 is SQVTM and CDR2 ANQGSEA. The CDR3 is 13 amino acids.

This clonotype was picked up a small number of times. The chain employs TRBV28 and TRBJ2-7; 7 bases line up with TRBD1. CDR1 is MDHEN, CDR2 SYDVKM, per germline. The trim removed 6 bases at V and 6 bases at J, leaving 17 bases unmatched. The CDR3 loop spans 16 amino acids. Here the CDR3 DNA reads TGTGCCAGCAGAAACACCGTTTTGACAGGGTACGGCGAGCAGTACTTC. Residues: CASRNTVLTGYGEQYF.

This clonotype has a handful of counts. The chain links TRBV14 to TRBJ2-3, with D possibly matching TRBD1 (6 bases). The CDR3 is made up of 16 amino acids. CDR1 and CDR2 (germline): SGHDN, FVKESK. The V end was cut by 1 base, the J end by 2 bases, with 13 bases between. CDR3: CASSQGDRYLTDTQYF. The CDR3 region has the DNA TGTGCCAGCAGCCAAGGTGACAGGTACCTCACAGATACGCAGTATTTT.

Regarding this clonotype: This could be a read error, since a much larger clone is one nucleotide away. This sequence joins TRBV7-2 and TRBJ1-4, with unresolved D. Germline V gives CDR1 SGHTA, CDR2 FQGNSA. Trimming took 6 bases from V and 5 from J, leaving 10 bases between them. The CDR3 covers 13 residues. The CDR3: CASRLDWNEKLFF. In DNA, the CDR3 is TGTGCCAGCAGATTGGACTGGAATGAAAAACTGTTTTTT.

This clonotype showed up just a few times. The rearrangement joins TRBV6-2 or TRBV6-3 to TRBJ2-7, with unresolved D. The CDR3 is made up of 15 amino acids. V lost 7 bases and J lost 7, with 23 bases in between. Per the germline V gene, CDR1 is MNHEY and CDR2 is SVGEGT. The CDR3 DNA sequence: TGTGCCAGCACTCCTCGACGGCAGATGCTACGAGAGCAGTACTTC. It specifies CASTPRRQMLREQYF.

The chain uses TRBV7-2 and TRBJ2-1, with 10 positions matching TRBD2. J was trimmed by 8 bases and V by 1 base; bases with no gene match: 11. From germline, CDR1 is SGHTA and CDR2 FQGNSA. The CDR3 loop spans 17 amino acids. Here the CDR3 DNA reads TGTGCCAGCAGCTTAGTAGGACTAGCGGAGGGATTCCATGAGCAGTTCTTC. Its translation is CASSLVGLAEGFHEQFF.